This paragraph covers one T cell receptor (beta chain) sequence. Its binding antigen is unknown. Base qualities are not recorded, but no much larger clone differs from it by a single base. Peripheral blood CD8+ and CD4+ T cells from healthy donors, Susac syndrome patients and multiple sclerosis patients were profiled using high-throughput TCR beta sequencing. The Susac syndrome patients fulfilled recently defined diagnostic criteria for either definite or probable disease. Bulk CD8+ and CD4+ T cells were purified magnetically by negative isolation, whereas CD8+ TEMRA cells were enriched by FACS. Blood was drawn into EDTA tubes, processed within 24 hours, and PBMCs were isolated by density gradient centrifugation. PBMCs destined for TCR sequencing were cryopreserved in liquid nitrogen and later thawed in a 37 °C water bath. Purity of sorted or isolated CD4+, CD8+ and CD8+ TEMRA cells was at least 90%.

Taken from the germline V gene, the CDR1 and CDR2 loops are SQVTM and ANQGSEA. V is pared back by 4 bases and J by 7 bases, with 11 bases lying between the germline termini. Reading from cysteine to phenylalanine, the CDR3 counts 12 amino acids. Solely the CDR3 DNA is kept, with 36 bases framed from the first base. These data come from a study of CD8 T cells in Susac syndrome (dated by TCRdb to between 2017 and 2020). Describing the broader study: Among the sequenced Susac syndrome patients, about 6 had clinically active disease and fewer than ten were in clinical remission. At blood withdrawal, Susac syndrome patients were either therapy-naive, taking corticosteroids (in some cases with IVIg as well), or taking IVIg alone. Repertoire sequencing was used to test whether CD8+ T cell activation and differentiation in Susac syndrome was antigen driven.

RNA was extracted using the RNeasy kit, and roughly 0.5 to 1 microgram was reverse transcribed with random hexamers. The immunoSEQ multiplex PCR assay, covering 54 Vbeta and 13 Jbeta segments, was used to amplify TCR beta CDR3 regions. Bias from PCR amplification was corrected by using a synthetic template baseline for primer optimization and for computational correction. As for the authors' bioinformatics: Only productive sequences were kept, with reads annotated to V, D and J genes according to IMGT and analyzed in immunoSEQ Analyzer. To calculate clonality, Shannon entropy was normalized by log2 of the number of productive unique sequences and then subtracted from one. For each patient and control, public and private clones were evaluated within the 100 most prevalent clones. A clone was defined as Susac-specific if it was absent from the healthy and MS cohorts, from over a thousand published viral clones and from other ImmuneACCESS disease sequences. TCRdb handled the public reads itself, with Q25 trimming in fastp and clone calling in MiXCR, and kept productive beta chains. When rows share a CDR3 protein, they turn into one entry using the most common DNA and genes. None of the V and J calls come from the authors' own analysis; TCRdb made them. The sample records under 200,000 distinct CDR3 sequences, 90% to 97% of which are singletons. The ten largest account for approximately 0.1% of the sample.

General findings and caveats noted by the study authors: The number of individuals in the TCR sequencing and HLA analysis was acknowledged as relatively small. No clonal expansion was detected in the CD4+ T cell repertoire of Susac syndrome patients.

This sequence was found in a human donor with Susac syndrome. Rearrangement joined TRBV29-1 to TRBJ1-5, with TRBD1 perhaps the D gene, on 5 matching bases. Sequenced: CD4+ T cells from PBMCs. The nucleotides read TGCAGCGTTGGTGGGGGTTCCCAGCCCCAGCATTTT. It translates as CSVGGGSQPQHF.